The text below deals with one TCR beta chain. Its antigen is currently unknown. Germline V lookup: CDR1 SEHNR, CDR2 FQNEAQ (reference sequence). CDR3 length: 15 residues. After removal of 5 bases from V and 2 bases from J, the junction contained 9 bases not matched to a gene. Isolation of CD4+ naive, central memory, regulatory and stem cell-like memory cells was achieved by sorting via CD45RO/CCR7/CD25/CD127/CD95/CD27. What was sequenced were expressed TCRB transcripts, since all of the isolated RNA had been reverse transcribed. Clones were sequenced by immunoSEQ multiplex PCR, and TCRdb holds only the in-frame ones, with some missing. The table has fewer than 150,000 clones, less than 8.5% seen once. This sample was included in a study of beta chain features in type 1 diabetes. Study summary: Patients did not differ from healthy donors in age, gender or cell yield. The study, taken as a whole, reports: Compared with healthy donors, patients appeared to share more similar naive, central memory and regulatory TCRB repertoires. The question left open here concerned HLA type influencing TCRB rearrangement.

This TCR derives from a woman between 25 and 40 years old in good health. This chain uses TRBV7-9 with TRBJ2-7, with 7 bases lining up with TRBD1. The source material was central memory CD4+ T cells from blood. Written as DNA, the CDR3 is TGTGCCAGCAGCCAACAGGGGAGTAGCGCCTACGAGCAGTACTTC. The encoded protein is CASSQQGSSAYEQYF.